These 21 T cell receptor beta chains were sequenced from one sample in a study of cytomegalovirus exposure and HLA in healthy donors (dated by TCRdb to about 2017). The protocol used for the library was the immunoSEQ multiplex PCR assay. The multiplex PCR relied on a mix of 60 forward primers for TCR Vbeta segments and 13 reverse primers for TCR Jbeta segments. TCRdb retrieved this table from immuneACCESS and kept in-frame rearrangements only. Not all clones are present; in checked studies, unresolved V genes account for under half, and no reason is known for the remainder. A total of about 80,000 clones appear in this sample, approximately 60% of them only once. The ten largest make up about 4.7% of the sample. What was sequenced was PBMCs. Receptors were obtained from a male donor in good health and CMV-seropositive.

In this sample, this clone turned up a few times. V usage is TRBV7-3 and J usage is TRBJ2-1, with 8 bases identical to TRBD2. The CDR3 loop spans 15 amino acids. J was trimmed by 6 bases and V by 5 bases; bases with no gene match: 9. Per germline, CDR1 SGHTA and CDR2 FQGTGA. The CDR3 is CASSHSPGLVNEQFF. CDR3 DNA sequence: TGTGCCAGCAGCCACTCCCCGGGACTAGTCAATGAGCAGTTCTTC.

The CDR3 bases are TGTGCCAGCAGGCGGGAGACAGGGGGCTCTGGCAAAGCTTTCTTT. Protein product: CASRRETGGSGKAFF. The chain carries TRBV2 and TRBJ1-1; TRBD1 matches at 10 bases. The CDR3 length is 15 residues. The V gene end was trimmed by 6 bases and the J gene end by 9 bases; junction bases not matched to a gene: 13. The V gene's germline CDR1 is SNHLY and CDR2 FYNNEI.

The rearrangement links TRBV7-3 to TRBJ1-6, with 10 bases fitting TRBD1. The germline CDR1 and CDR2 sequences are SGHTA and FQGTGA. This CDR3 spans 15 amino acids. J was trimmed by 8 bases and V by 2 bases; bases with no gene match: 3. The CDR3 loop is CASSLGQGEHSPLHF. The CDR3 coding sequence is TGTGCCAGCAGCTTAGGACAGGGGGAACATTCACCCCTCCACTTT.

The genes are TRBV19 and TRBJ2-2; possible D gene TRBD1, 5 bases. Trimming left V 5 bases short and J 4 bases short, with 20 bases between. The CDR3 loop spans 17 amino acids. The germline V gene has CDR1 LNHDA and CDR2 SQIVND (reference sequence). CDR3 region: CASSPPGSVRGTGELFF. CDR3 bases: TGTGCCAGTAGTCCTCCAGGGTCCGTTAGGGGCACCGGGGAGCTGTTTTTT.

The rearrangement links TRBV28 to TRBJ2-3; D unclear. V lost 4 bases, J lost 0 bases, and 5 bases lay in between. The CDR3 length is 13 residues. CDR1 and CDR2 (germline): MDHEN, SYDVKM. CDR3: CASSSGSTDTQYF. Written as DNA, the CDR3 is TGTGCCAGCAGTTCCGGTAGCACAGATACGCAGTATTTT.

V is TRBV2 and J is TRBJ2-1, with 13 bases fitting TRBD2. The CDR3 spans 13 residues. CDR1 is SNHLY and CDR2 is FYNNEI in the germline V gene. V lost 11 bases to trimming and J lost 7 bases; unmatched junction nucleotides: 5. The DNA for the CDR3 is TGTGCCGGCGGGACTAGCGGGAAAAATGAGCAGTTCTTC. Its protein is CAGGTSGKNEQFF.

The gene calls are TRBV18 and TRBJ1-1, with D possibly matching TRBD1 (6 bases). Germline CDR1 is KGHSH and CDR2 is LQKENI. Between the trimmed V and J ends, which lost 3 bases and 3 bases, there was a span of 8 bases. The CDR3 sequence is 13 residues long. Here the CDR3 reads CASSPSGDTEAFF. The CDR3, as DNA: TGTGCCAGCTCACCCTCAGGGGACACTGAAGCTTTCTTT.

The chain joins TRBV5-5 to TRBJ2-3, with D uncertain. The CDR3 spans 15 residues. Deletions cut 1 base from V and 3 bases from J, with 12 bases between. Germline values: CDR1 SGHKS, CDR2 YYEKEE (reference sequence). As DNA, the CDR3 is TGTGCCAGCAGCTTGTCATGGAGTCCGACAGATACGCAGTATTTT. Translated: CASSLSWSPTDTQYF.

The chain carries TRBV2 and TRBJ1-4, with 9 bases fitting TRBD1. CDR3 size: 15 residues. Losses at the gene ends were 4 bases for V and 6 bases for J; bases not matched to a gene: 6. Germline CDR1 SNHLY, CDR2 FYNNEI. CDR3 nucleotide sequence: TGTGCCAGCAGTGGGTTGAGGGACAGGGATGAAAAACTGTTTTTT. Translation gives CASSGLRDRDEKLFF.

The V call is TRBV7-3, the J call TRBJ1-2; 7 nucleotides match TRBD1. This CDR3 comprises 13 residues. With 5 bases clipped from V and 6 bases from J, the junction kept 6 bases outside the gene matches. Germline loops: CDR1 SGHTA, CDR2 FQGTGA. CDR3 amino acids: CASSKSQGNGYTF. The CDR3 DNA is TGTGCCAGCAGCAAATCACAGGGGAATGGCTACACCTTC.

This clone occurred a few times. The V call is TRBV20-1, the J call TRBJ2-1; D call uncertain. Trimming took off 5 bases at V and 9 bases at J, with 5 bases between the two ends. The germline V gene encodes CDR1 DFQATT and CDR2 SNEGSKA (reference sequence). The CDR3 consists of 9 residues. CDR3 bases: TGCAGTGCTCGGTGTGAGCAGTTCTTC. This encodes CSARCEQFF.

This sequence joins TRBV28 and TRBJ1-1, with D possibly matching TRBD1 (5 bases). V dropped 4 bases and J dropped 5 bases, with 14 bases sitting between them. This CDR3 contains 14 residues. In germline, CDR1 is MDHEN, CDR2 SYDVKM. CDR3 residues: CASSSTVGETEAFF. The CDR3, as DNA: TGTGCCAGCAGTTCTACCGTAGGGGAAACTGAAGCTTTCTTT.

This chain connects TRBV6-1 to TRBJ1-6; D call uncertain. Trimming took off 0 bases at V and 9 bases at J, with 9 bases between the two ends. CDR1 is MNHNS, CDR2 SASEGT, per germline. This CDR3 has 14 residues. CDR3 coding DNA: TGTGCCAGCAGTGAAGCGGTCAGGATTTCACCCCTCCACTTT. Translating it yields CASSEAVRISPLHF.

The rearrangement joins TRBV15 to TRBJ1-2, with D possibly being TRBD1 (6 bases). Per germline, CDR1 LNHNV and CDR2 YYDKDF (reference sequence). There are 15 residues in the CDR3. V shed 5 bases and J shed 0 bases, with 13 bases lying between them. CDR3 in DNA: TGTGCCACCAGCTCAGGGACAAAGACTAACTATGGCTACACCTTC. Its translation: CATSSGTKTNYGYTF.

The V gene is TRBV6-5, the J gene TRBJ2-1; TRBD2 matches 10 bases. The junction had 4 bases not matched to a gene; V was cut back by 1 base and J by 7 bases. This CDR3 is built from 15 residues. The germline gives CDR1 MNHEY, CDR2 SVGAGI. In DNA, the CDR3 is TGTGCCAGCAGTTACTTGGCTAGCGGGAGTAATGAGCAGTTCTTC. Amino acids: CASSYLASGSNEQFF.

The CDR3 is CASRPAGGTGSYEQYF. The CDR3 DNA is TGTGCCAGCAGGCCCGCGGGAGGAACAGGCTCCTACGAGCAGTACTTC. This chain links TRBV25-1 with TRBJ2-7; 8 bases agree with TRBD2. Germline CDR1 reads MGHDK; CDR2 reads SYGVNS. V shed 6 bases, J shed 0 bases, and the junction held 10 bases outside the gene matches. The CDR3 totals 16 residues.

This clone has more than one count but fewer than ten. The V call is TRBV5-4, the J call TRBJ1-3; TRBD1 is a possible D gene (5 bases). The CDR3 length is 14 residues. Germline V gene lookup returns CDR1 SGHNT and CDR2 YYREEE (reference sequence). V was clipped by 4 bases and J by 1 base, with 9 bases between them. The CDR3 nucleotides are TGTGCCAGCAGCGCCCGGGGGTCTGGAAACACCATATATTTT. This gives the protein CASSARGSGNTIYF.

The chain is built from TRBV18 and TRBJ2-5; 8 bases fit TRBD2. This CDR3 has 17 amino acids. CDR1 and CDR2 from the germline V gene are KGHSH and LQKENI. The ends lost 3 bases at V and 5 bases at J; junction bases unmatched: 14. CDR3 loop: CASSPPGGTRLAETQYF. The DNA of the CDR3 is TGTGCCAGCTCACCTCCTGGGGGGACCCGACTAGCGGAGACCCAGTACTTC.

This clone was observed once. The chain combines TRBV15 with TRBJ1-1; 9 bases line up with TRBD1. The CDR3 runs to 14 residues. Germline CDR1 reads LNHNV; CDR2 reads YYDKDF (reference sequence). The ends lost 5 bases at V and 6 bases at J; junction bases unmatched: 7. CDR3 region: CATSGTGQYAEAFF. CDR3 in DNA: TGTGCCACCAGCGGGACAGGGCAGTATGCTGAAGCTTTCTTT.

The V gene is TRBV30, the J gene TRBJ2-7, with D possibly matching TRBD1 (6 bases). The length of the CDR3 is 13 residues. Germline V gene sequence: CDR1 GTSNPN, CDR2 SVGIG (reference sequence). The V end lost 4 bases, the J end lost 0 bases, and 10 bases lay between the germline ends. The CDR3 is CAWTTGSSYEQYF. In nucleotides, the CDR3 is TGTGCCTGGACGACAGGAAGCTCCTACGAGCAGTACTTC.

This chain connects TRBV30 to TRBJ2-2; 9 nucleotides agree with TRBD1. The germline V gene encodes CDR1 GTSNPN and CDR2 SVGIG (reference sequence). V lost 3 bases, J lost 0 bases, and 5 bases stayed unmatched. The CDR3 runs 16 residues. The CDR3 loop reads CAWRQGAITNTGELFF. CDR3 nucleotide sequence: TGTGCCTGGAGACAGGGGGCGATAACGAACACCGGGGAGCTGTTTTTT.